This entry describes one T cell receptor (beta chain). This clonotype was seen more than once but under ten times. Its antigen specificity is not known. No qualities accompany the bases; no much larger clone lies one base away. Libraries were prepared through 5' RACE. TCRdb names Illumina HiSeq 2000 as the instrument used. A universal primer binding site was added through template switching, and the final cDNA carried a unique molecular identifier so that TCR cDNA molecules could be counted accurately. Specific primers in the conserved constant-segment region were used to synthesize first-strand cDNA for the TCR alpha and beta chains. To control for contamination, each cDNA library was double barcoded with a SMART-Mk sample barcode plus Illumina barcodes. TruSeq adapter sequences along with Illumina sample barcodes were introduced in two successive PCR steps. The Illumina HiSeq platform was used with custom primers to sequence TCR alpha and beta cDNA libraries. The study's processing was this. MiGEC processed the raw reads to extract unique molecular identifiers, while MiXCR was used to determine the CDR3 positions. For each individual, recombination models were inferred using an EM algorithm with the repgenHMM and IGoR tools. Shared clonotype analysis was performed with the tcR package in R, normalizing sharing by the product of cloneset sizes. To study raw recombination free of thymic and clonal selection effects, out-of-frame nonproductive sequences were analyzed. TCRdb reworked the public reads: Q25 trimming with fastp, MiXCR clone assembly, productive beta chains retained. Rows are unified per CDR3 protein, each entry keeping the most common DNA and genes. The V and J calls were determined by TCRdb, not by the authors. Present in this sample are fewer than 350,000 distinct CDR3 sequences, about 8.1% of which were seen just once. Over 2% of the sample rests with the top ten.

Only healthy Caucasian donors were included. Three pairs of female monozygotic twins, all aged about 18 to 30 years, made up the twin cohort. Using Miltenyi CD45RO+ enrichment and human naive T-cell isolation kits, memory (CD45RO+) and naive T cells were isolated from PBMC. The sample is drawn from a study of identical twins (dated by TCRdb to about 2016). About the study as a whole: To test whether fetal clonotypes persist, this study deep-sequenced TCR alpha and beta repertoires from monozygotic twins, from unrelated adults of various ages, and from cord blood. To rule out contamination, replicate twin experiments were performed at different times with different library preparation protocols. The investigation overall reported the following: The excess sharing between twins in beta out-of-frame sequences was weaker because fewer shared sequences reduced the signal-to-noise ratio. Zero-insertion analyses could be partly confounded by invariant T cells such as MAIT and iNKT, although diverse VJ usage argued against such confounding for most clonotypes. Fewer insertions were carried by abundant cord blood beta clonotypes; a weaker similar trend was observed in young adult naive repertoires, while no such trend was observed in memory repertoires. Compared with coincidental sharing between unrelated individuals, an excess of low generation-probability sequences was observed among out-of-frame TCR alpha sequences shared between twins. In monozygotic twins, out-of-frame TCR alpha sharing was systematically underestimated by recombination models, although the models agreed with sharing between unrelated individuals. Because the same donors could not be followed over many years, the conclusions relied on cross-sectional statistical analysis.

Per the germline V gene (reference sequence), DFQATT is the CDR1 and SNEGSKA is the CDR2. There are 15 amino acids in the CDR3, from cysteine to phenylalanine inclusive. Of all the DNA, just the CDR3 is kept, 45 bases in frame from base 1. Germline trimming: 0 bases from V, 2 bases from J; junction bases outside gene matches: 6. This same sample was also part of a study on yellow fever vaccine responses in identical twins. From the second report: The authors reported that the T cell response to vaccination in identical twins appeared partly convergent and partly personalized. In identical twins, the study followed T cell clones that responded to the vaccine with precision.

Sequencing was performed on memory (CD45RO+) T cells sorted from blood. Reading the label with the study, this specimen's cell subset or site is: CD45RO+ enriched T cells. This TCR came from a young woman in good health. The sequence is built from TRBV20-1 and TRBJ2-5; a stretch of 7 junction bases matches TRBD2. The CDR3 amino acid sequence is: CSARDSLAPQETQYF. The DNA is TGCAGTGCTAGAGATTCACTAGCGCCTCAAGAGACCCAGTACTTC.